A selection of T cell receptor beta chains follows, all from one sample in a study of blood T cell repertoires in COVID-19. Some clones are missing from TCRdb's copy, which holds only in-frame ones; the method was immunoSEQ multiplex PCR. The sample holds 150,000 to 200,000 clones, roughly four fifths seen once. Input material: peripheral blood. The receptors here all came from a human donor in a cohort sampled during active COVID-19. CDR3s include the opening cysteine and the closing phenylalanine or tryptophan. D genes are given only for firm matches. For some rows the clone size is stated as once, few or many, or as a class when expanded; others skip it.

size	J	V	D	CDR3	DNA
-	TRBJ1-1	TRBV19	TRBD1	CASSVQGRRNTEAFF	TGTGCCAGTAGCGTACAGGGGCGGAGGAACACTGAAGCTTTCTTT
-	TRBJ1-1	TRBV29-1	-	CSTSGQLNEAFF	TGCAGTACGAGTGGACAGCTAAATGAAGCTTTCTTT
-	TRBJ1-2	TRBV5-1	TRBD1	CASGTGQSDYGYTF	TGCGCCAGCGGGACGGGACAGTCTGACTATGGCTACACCTTC
-	TRBJ2-5	TRBV12-5	-	CASGLGGSTQETQYF	TGTGCTAGTGGTTTGGGCGGATCGACGCAAGAGACCCAGTACTTC
once	TRBJ1-5	TRBV5-1	-	CAGPWDISNQPQHF	TGCGCCGGGCCATGGGACATTAGCAATCAGCCCCAGCATTTT
-	TRBJ2-5	TRBV6-5	-	CASSYTDRGTQYF	TGTGCCAGCAGTTACACCGACCGGGGGACCCAGTACTTC
few	TRBJ1-6	TRBV28	TRBD1	CASRGQGAPLHF	TGTGCCAGCAGGGGACAGGGCGCACCCCTCCACTTT
-	TRBJ2-7	TRBV15	-	CATSSTGEGYEQYF	TGTGCCACCAGTTCGACGGGGGAAGGCTACGAGCAGTACTTC
-	TRBJ1-6	TRBV27	TRBD1	CASSLTTGVARSPLHF	TGTGCCAGCAGTTTAACTACAGGGGTAGCTCGGTCACCCCTCCACTTT
few	TRBJ2-7	TRBV12-3/TRBV12-4	-	CASSSYSSEQYF	TGTGCCAGCAGTTCCTACTCGTCCGAGCAGTACTTC
-	TRBJ2-1	TRBV18	TRBD2	CASSSSGGEQFF	TGTGCCAGCTCGTCTAGCGGGGGGGAGCAGTTCTTC
-	TRBJ2-2	TRBV6-4	TRBD1	CASRGQGASGELFF	TGTGCCAGCAGAGGACAGGGGGCATCCGGGGAGCTGTTTTTT
-	TRBJ2-3	TRBV19	TRBD1	CASSIGQGAGDTQYF	TGTGCCAGTAGTATAGGACAGGGGGCTGGAGATACGCAGTATTTT